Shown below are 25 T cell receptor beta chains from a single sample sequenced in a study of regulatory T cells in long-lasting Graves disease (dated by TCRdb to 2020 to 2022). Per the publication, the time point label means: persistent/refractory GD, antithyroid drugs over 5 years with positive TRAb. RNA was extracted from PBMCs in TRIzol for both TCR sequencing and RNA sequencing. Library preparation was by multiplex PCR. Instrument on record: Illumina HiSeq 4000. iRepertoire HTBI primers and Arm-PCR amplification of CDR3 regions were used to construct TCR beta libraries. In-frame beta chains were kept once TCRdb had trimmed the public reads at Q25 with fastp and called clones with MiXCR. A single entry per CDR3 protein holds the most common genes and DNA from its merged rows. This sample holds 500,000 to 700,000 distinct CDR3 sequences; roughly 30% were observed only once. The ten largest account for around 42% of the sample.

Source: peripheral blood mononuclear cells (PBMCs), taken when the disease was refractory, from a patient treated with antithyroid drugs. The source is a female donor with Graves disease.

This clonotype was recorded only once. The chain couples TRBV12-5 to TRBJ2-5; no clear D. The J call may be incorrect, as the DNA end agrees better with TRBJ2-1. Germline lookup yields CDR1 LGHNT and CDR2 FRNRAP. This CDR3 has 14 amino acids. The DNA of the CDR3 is TGTGCTAGTGGTTTGGTACCTGTAAGAAATGAGCAGTTCTTC. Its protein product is CASGLVPVRNEQFF.

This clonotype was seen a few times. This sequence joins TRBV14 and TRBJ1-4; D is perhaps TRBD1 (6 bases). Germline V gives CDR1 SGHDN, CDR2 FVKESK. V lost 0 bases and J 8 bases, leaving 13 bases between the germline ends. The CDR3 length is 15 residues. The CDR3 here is CASSQDVGAREKLFF. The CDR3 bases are TGTGCCAGCAGCCAAGACGTGGGGGCGCGGGAAAAACTGTTTTTT.

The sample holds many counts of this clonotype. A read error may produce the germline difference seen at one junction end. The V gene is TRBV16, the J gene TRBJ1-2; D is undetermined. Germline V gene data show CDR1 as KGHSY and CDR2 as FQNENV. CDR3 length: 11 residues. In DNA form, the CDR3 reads TGTGCCAGCAGCCAATCAATGCAGGCTGTCTTC. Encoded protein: CASSQSMQAVF.

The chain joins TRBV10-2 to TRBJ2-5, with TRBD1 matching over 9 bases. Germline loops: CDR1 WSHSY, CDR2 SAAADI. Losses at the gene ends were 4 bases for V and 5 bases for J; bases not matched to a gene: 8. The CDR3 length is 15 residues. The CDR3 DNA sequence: TGCGCCAGCAGTGGGAAACAGGGGGCGGGGGAGACCCAGTACTTC. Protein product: CASSGKQGAGETQYF.

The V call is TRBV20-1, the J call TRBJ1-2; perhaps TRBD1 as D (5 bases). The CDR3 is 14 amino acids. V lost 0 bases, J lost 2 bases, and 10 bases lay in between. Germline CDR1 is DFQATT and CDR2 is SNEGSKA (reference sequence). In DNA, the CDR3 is TGCAGTGCTAGAGATTTCGGGGGGAACTATGGCTACACCTTC. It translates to CSARDFGGNYGYTF.

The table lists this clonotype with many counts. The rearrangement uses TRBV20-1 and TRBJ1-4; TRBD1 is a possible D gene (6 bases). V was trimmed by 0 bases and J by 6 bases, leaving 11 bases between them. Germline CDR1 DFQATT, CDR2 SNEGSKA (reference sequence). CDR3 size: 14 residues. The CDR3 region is CSARDFRGDEKLFF. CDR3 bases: TGCAGTGCTAGAGATTTCAGGGGAGATGAAAAACTGTTTTTT.

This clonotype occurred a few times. The CDR3 DNA is TGTGCCAGCAGCCGGGGGGTCGGGTATCAGCCCCAGCATTTT. It yields the protein CASSRGVGYQPQHF. The gene calls are TRBV28 and TRBJ1-5; tentatively, D is TRBD1 (5 bases). The germline V gene encodes CDR1 MDHEN and CDR2 SYDVKM. V dropped 6 bases and J dropped 5 bases, with 14 bases sitting between them. The CDR3 is 14 residues long. The full variable domain, completed using reference TRBV28 and TRBJ1-5, is DVKVTQSSRYLVKRTGEKVFLECVQDMDHENMFWYRQDPGLGLRLIYFSYDVKMKEKGDIPEGYSVSREKKERFSLILESASTNQTSMYLCASSRGVGYQPQHFGDGTRLSIL.

The CDR3 protein is CATAGTDNYGYTF. CDR3 in DNA: TGTGCCACGGCCGGGACGGATAACTATGGCTACACCTTC. The V and J genes are TRBV24-1 and TRBJ1-2; perhaps TRBD1 as D (5 bases). Trimming cost V 10 bases and J 1 base, with 12 bases left between them. The V gene's germline CDR1 is KGHDR and CDR2 SFDVKD. CDR3 length: 13 amino acids.

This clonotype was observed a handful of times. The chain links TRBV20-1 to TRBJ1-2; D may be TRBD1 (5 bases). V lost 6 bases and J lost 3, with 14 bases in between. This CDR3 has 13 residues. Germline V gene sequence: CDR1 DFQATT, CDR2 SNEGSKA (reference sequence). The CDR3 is CSATPTAYYGYTF. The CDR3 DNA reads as TGCAGTGCCACGCCGACAGCGTACTATGGCTACACCTTC.

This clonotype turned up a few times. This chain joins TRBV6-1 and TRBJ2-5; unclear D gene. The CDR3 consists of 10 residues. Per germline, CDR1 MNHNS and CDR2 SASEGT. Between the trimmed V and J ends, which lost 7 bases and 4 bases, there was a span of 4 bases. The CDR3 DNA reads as TGTGCCAGCAACCGAGAGACCCAGTACTTC. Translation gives CASNRETQYF.

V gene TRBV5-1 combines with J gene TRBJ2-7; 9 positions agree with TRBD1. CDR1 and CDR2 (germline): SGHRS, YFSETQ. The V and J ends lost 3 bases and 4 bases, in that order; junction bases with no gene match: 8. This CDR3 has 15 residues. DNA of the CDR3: TGCGCCAGCAGCTCTGCCACAGGGGGCGCTTACGAGCAGTACTTC. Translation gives CASSSATGGAYEQYF.

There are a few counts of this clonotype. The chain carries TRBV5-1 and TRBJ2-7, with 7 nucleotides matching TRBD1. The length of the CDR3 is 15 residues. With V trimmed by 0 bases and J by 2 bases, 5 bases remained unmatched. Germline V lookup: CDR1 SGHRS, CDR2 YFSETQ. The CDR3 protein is CASSLAGTEPYEQYF. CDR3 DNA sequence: TGCGCCAGCAGCTTGGCGGGGACAGAACCCTACGAGCAGTACTTC.

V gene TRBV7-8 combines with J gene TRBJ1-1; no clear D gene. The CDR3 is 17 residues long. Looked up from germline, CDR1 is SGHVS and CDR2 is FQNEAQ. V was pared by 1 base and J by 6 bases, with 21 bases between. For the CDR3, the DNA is TGTGCCAGCAGCTTAGGGTTTGTTCCCTGGGCGGAACCTGAAGCTTTCTTT. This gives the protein CASSLGFVPWAEPEAFF.

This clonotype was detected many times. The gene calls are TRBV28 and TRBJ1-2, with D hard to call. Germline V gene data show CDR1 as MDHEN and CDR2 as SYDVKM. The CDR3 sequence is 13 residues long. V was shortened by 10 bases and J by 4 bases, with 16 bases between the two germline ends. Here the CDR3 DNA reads TGTGCCACCCTCGAGACGGTAGCCTATGGCTACACCTTC. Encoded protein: CATLETVAYGYTF.

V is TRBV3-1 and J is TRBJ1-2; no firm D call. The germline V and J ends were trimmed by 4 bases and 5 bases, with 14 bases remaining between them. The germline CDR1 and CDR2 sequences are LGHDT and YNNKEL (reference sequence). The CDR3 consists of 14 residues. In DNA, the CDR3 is TGTGCCAGCAGCCTCACCGATCCTCTATATGGCTACACCTTC. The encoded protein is CASSLTDPLYGYTF.

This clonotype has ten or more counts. CDR3 sequence (DNA): TGTGCCAGCAGCTCCAAGGGGAAGGGCTCGTCCGAGCAGTACTTC. Its translation is CASSSKGKGSSEQYF. The rearrangement uses TRBV2 and TRBJ2-7, with D perhaps matching TRBD1 (5 bases). Germline V CDR1 and CDR2: SNHLY, FYNNEI. The germline V and J ends were trimmed by 6 bases and 6 bases, with 21 bases remaining between them. This CDR3 spans 15 amino acids.

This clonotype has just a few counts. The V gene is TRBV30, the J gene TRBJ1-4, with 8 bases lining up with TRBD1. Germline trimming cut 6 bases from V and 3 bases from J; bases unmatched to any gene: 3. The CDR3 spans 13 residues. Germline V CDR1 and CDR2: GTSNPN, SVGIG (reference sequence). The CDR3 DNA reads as TGTGCCTGCGGGACAGGCCCTAATGAAAAACTGTTTTTT. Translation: CACGTGPNEKLFF.

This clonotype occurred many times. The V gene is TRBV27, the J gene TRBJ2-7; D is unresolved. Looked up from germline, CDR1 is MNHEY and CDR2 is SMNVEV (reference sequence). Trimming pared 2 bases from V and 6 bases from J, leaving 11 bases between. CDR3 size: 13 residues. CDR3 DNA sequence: TGTGCCAGCAGTTTACAACCCGTTGCCGAGCAGTACTTC. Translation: CASSLQPVAEQYF.

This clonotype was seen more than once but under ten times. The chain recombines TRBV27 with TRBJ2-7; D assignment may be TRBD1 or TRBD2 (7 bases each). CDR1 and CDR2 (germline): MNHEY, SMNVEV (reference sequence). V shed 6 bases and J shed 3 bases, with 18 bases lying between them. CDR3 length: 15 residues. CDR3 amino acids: CASSRGDSRVYEQYF. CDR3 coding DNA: TGTGCCAGCAGCCGGGGGGACAGCCGAGTCTACGAGCAGTACTTC.

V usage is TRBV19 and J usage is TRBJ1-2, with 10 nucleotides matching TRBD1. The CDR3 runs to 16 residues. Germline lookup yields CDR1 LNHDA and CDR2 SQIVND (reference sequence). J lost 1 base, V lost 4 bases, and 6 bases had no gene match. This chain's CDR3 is CASSKSGQGINYGYTF. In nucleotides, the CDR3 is TGTGCCAGTAGTAAATCGGGACAGGGGATTAACTATGGCTACACCTTC.

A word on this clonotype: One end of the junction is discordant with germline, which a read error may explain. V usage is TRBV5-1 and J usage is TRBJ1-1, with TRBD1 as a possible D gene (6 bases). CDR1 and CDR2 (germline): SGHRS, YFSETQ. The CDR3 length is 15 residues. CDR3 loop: CASSLAQGPNTEAFF. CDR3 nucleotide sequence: TGTGCCAGCAGCTTAGCACAGGGTCCGAACACTGAAGCTTTCTTT. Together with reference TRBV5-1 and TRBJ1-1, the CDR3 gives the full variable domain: KAGVTQTPRYLIKTRGQQVTLSCSPISGHRSVSWYQQTPGQGLQFLFEYFSETQRNKGNFPGRFSGRQFSNSRSEMNVSTLELGDSALYLCASSLAQGPNTEAFFGQGTRLTVV.

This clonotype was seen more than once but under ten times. The CDR3: CASSLNRDSFSYEQYF. The CDR3 region has the DNA TGTGCCAGCAGCTTAAACCGGGACAGCTTCTCCTACGAGCAGTACTTC. The chain employs TRBV7-2 and TRBJ2-7, with 7 bases matching TRBD1. From germline, CDR1 is SGHTA and CDR2 FQGNSA. The CDR3 extends over 16 amino acids. Trimming took 2 bases from V and 0 from J; bases not matched to a gene: 7.

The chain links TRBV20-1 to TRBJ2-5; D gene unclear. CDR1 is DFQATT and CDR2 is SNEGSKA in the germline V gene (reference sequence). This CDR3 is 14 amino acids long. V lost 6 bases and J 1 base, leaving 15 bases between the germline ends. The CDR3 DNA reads TGCAGTGCCTTGGAAGCTAGGCTCCAAGAGACCCAGTACTTC. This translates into CSALEARLQETQYF.

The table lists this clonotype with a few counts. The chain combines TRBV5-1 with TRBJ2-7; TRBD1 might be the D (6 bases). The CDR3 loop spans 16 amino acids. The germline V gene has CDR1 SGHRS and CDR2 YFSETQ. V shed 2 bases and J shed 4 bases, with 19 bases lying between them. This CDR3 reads CASSLTDPGHGYEQYF. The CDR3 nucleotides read TGCGCCAGCAGCTTAACTGACCCGGGACACGGTTACGAGCAGTACTTC.

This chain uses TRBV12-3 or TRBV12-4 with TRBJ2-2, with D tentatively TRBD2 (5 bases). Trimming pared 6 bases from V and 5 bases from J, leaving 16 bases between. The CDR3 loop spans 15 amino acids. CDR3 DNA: TGTGCCAGCAGCCTTCGGGGTGTGGTGACCGGGGAGCTGTTTTTT. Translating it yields CASSLRGVVTGELFF.